This TCR beta chain comes out of a study of control samples from healthy donors and cancer patients (TCRdb year 2020). In regard to this clone: Its antigen is currently not known. Within one base of it there is no much larger clone, and no base qualities were kept.

Sequences SGHDT (CDR1) and YYEEEE (CDR2) are obtained from the germline V gene. CDR3 length: 16 amino acids, cysteine to phenylalanine. Of the read, only the CDR3 DNA is kept; its 48 bases are in frame from base 1. V is cut by 4 bases and J by 3 bases, and the space between the germline ends is 19 bases. The library was built by means of the immunoSEQ multiplex PCR assay. Drawn from immuneACCESS, this table holds only the in-frame rearrangements with V and J called that TCRdb kept. Clones are partly lost; checked studies trace under half to an unresolved V gene and leave the rest unexplained. The sample contains some 150,000 clones, 96% of them found a single time. The top ten clonotypes cover about 0.94% of the sample.

The sample taken for sequencing was blood. This receptor was taken from a woman in her 30s in good health. The rearrangement combines TRBV5-6 with TRBJ1-1; no D gene is confidently identified. The nucleotides are TGTGCCAGCAGCCTACGAGGACTAAGTCTAGACACTGAAGCTTTCTTT. Translated, it gives CASSLRGLSLDTEAFF.